The clone carrying this T cell receptor (beta chain) has just one count. The source of the sample is a study of blood T cell repertoires in COVID-19. Study-level background: The analysed material was cDNA or gDNA that came from T cells, B-cell-depleted T cells, or PBMCs.

Assignment of participants to cohorts was predicated upon participant-reported clinical history. Among Cohort 3 donors, those recovered had two negative PCRs, clearance, or symptom resolution. Germline-derived CDR1 and CDR2 are GTSNPN and SVGIG (reference sequence). V dropped 2 bases and J dropped 10 bases, with 12 bases sitting between them. The CDR3 has 12 residues. The repertoire was sequenced with immunoSEQ multiplex PCR; TCRdb's copy has only in-frame clones and lacks some. The top ten hold more than 0.95% of the sample, which has fewer than 500,000 clones, around 91% seen once. The sequence derives from a man aged 30-40 years who had recovered from COVID-19. Sequencing input: PBMCs or T cells enriched from blood (not recorded which). This rearrangement joins TRBV30 to TRBJ2-1; D not resolved. CDR3 in amino acids: CAWSPAGPEQFF. The DNA for the CDR3 is TGTGCCTGGAGTCCGGCAGGCCCAGAGCAGTTCTTC.